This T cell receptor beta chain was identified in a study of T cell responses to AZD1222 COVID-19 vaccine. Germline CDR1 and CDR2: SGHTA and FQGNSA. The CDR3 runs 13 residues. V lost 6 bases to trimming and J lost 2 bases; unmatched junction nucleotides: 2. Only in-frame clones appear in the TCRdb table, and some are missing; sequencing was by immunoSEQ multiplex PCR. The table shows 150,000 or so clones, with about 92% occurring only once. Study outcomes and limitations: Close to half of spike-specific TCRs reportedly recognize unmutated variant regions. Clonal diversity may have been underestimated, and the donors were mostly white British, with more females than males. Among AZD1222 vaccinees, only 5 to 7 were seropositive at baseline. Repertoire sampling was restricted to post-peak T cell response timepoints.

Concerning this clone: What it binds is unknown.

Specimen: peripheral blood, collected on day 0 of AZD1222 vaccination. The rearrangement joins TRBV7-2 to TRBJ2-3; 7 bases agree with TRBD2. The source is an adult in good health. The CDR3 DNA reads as TGTGCCAGCAGGCGGGACTACACAGATACGCAGTATTTT. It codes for CASRRDYTDTQYF.